The source of this T cell receptor (beta chain) is a study of T cell repertoires in cytomegalovirus infection. Study information: Epitope selection comprised recently identified HLA-C-restricted CMV epitopes and well-studied HLA-B-restricted CMV epitopes. Based on public TCR beta signatures, there were indications of CMV infection and of a matching HLA type. Study-wide findings and caveats: Public TCR beta family frequency separated CMV-and-HLA carriers, including in an independent cohort. The ex vivo response was dominated by HLA-C-restricted CMV-specific TCR beta clonotypes.

MiXCR was run by TCRdb on the reads, yielding one entry per CDR3 protein. The profile shows roughly 730,000 distinct CDR3 sequences, 30% to 40% of them singletons. Notes on this clonotype: Its specificity is unknown.

This CDR3 region has 15 residues. Losses at the gene ends were 6 bases for V and 2 bases for J; bases not matched to a gene: 10. Germline lookup yields CDR1 DFQATT and CDR2 SNEGSKA (reference sequence). The TCR originated in a human donor in good health (CMV status not recorded). Some clones in this sample may be carry-over from other donors' samples. The sequencing used cultured PBMCs, collected from culture after CMV antigen stimulation. The chain recombines TRBV20-1 with TRBJ2-3, with 8 nucleotides matching TRBD2. CDR3 protein: CSAQRLAFFTDTQYF. The DNA for the CDR3 is TGCAGTGCCCAAAGACTAGCGTTCTTCACAGATACGCAGTATTTT.